This T cell receptor beta chain is from a study of blood T cell repertoires in COVID-19. The count of this clone is one. Study processing details: Counts of nucleated cells, estimated from reference gene primer amplification, were obtained. Only in-frame clones appear in the TCRdb table, and some are missing; sequencing was by immunoSEQ multiplex PCR. V and J calls and clone size are given by that table; D and trimming were obtained from the DNA. Among about 130,000 clones listed, 70% to 80% were seen once. V was clipped by 3 bases and J by 2 bases; unmatched bases: 1. Germline-derived CDR1 and CDR2 are SGHRS and YFSETQ. The CDR3 loop spans 14 amino acids.

This TCR was sampled from a woman between 65 and 79 years old with COVID-19, enrolled during active disease. The chain couples TRBV5-1 to TRBJ1-2; 10 bases match TRBD1. The sequencing sample was made of peripheral blood. This CDR3 is CASSSTGGNYGYTF. The CDR3 nucleotides are TGCGCCAGCAGCTCGACAGGGGGCAACTATGGCTACACCTTC.